These 26 T cell receptor beta chains were all obtained from the same sample, sequenced in a study of cytomegalovirus exposure and HLA in healthy donors (TCRdb year 2017). The library was built by means of the immunoSEQ multiplex PCR assay. For the multiplex PCR, a mixture combining 60 forward primers for TCR Vbeta segments and 13 reverse primers for TCR Jbeta segments was used. Held by TCRdb, this immuneACCESS table contains in-frame sequences only and omits some clones. Under half of the omission traces to an unresolved V gene where checked; the cause of the rest is unknown. The sample table gives 120,000 or so clones. Together, the top ten hold roughly 3.5% of the sample. Sequenced input: PBMCs. The receptors were gathered from a man aged 18 to 35 in good health and CMV-seronegative.

The CDR3 sequence is CASSQETPRDRVSNQPQHF. CDR3 bases: TGCGCCAGCAGCCAAGAGACTCCGCGGGACAGGGTAAGCAATCAGCCCCAGCATTTT. The chain is built from TRBV4-1 and TRBJ1-5; TRBD1 agrees at 9 bases. J lost 1 base, V lost 0 bases, and 10 bases had no gene match. CDR1 and CDR2 (germline): MGHRA, YSYEKL. The CDR3 sequence is 19 residues long.

The chain is built from TRBV5-1 and TRBJ2-3, with 15 bases matching TRBD2. V trimming: 5 bases; J trimming: 4 bases; junction bases outside the gene matches: 8. The germline V gene encodes CDR1 SGHRS and CDR2 YFSETQ. The CDR3 is 17 amino acids. Here the CDR3 DNA reads TGCGCCAGCAGTCGTGGACTAGCGGGAGGGCAGCCAGATACGCAGTATTTT. Translation gives CASSRGLAGGQPDTQYF.

The CDR3 protein is CASSFSRLAGYQETQYF. CDR3 nucleotide sequence: TGCGCCAGCAGCTTCTCAAGACTAGCGGGATATCAAGAGACCCAGTACTTC. The chain joins TRBV10-2 to TRBJ2-5; TRBD2 matches 11 bases. Germline V CDR1 and CDR2: WSHSY, SAAADI. J lost 2 bases, V lost 6 bases, and 11 bases had no gene match. The CDR3 spans 17 residues.

V usage is TRBV27 and J usage is TRBJ1-2, with TRBD1 identical over 9 bases. In germline, CDR1 is MNHEY, CDR2 SMNVEV (reference sequence). V lost 5 bases to trimming and J lost 2 bases; unmatched junction nucleotides: 15. The CDR3 is 18 residues long. The chain's CDR3 is CASSATGTGMVFNYGYTF. The CDR3, as DNA: TGTGCCAGCAGTGCCACCGGGACAGGGATGGTATTCAACTATGGCTACACCTTC.

The genes are TRBV28 and TRBJ2-7; TRBD2 aligns across 9 bases. CDR3 length: 14 amino acids. The germline gives CDR1 MDHEN, CDR2 SYDVKM. J lost 3 bases, V lost 5 bases, and 5 bases had no gene match. CDR3 in amino acids: CASSPLTSGYEQYF. CDR3 bases: TGTGCCAGCAGTCCACTGACTAGCGGCTACGAGCAGTACTTC.

The chain has TRBV18 and TRBJ1-1; weak D call: TRBD1 (5 bases). Germline loops: CDR1 KGHSH, CDR2 LQKENI. The CDR3 is 15 amino acids. V was trimmed by 1 base and J by 5 bases, leaving 14 bases between them. The CDR3 sequence: CASSPQGLGSTEAFF. The CDR3, as DNA: TGTGCCAGCTCACCACAGGGACTGGGAAGTACTGAAGCTTTCTTT.

The J gene is TRBJ2-6, the V gene TRBV15; TRBD1 agrees at 8 bases. Germline assignment: CDR1 LNHNV and CDR2 YYDKDF (reference sequence). V shed 7 bases, J shed 0 bases, and the junction held 11 bases outside the gene matches. CDR3 length: 18 residues. CDR3 nucleotides: TGTGCCACCACCACACCGGGACAGGCAAGCTCTGGGGCCAACGTCCTGACTTTC. This encodes CATTTPGQASSGANVLTF.

V and J are TRBV11-2 and TRBJ2-5; 8 bases map to TRBD1. CDR1 and CDR2 (germline): SGHAT, FQNNGV. V was clipped by 4 bases and J by 4 bases; unmatched bases: 5. The CDR3 contains 14 residues. The CDR3 is CASSSRTGPETQYF. The CDR3 nucleotides read TGTGCCAGCAGCTCAAGGACAGGGCCAGAGACCCAGTACTTC.

The V and J genes are TRBV2 and TRBJ1-2; D remains ambiguous. The CDR3 has 15 residues. The V end lost 5 bases, the J end lost 1 base, and 14 bases lay between the germline ends. The V gene's germline CDR1 is SNHLY and CDR2 FYNNEI. The CDR3 is CASSPGTANNYGYTF. The CDR3 DNA sequence: TGTGCCAGCAGTCCTGGAACAGCTAATAACTATGGCTACACCTTC. The full variable domain, in which reference TRBV2 and TRBJ1-2 provide the parts outside the CDR3, is EPEVTQTPSHQVTQMGQEVILRCVPISNHLYFYWYRQILGQKVEFLVSFYNNEISEKSEIFDDQFSVERPDGSNFTLKIRSTKLEDSAMYFCASSPGTANNYGYTFGSGTRLTVV.

V and J are TRBV4-1 and TRBJ2-3; D gene ambiguous. The germline CDR1 and CDR2 sequences are MGHRA and YSYEKL. The CDR3 is made up of 13 amino acids. The V end was cut by 1 base, the J end by 6 bases, with 8 bases between. The chain's CDR3 is CASSQGLSDTQYF. The CDR3, as DNA: TGCGCCAGCAGCCAAGGACTTTCTGATACGCAGTATTTT.

The chain employs TRBV11-2 and TRBJ2-7; TRBD1 matches at 11 bases. J lost 7 bases, V lost 5 bases, and 10 bases had no gene match. The CDR3 is 15 residues long. CDR1 is SGHAT and CDR2 is FQNNGV in the germline V gene. CDR3 bases: TGTGCCAGCAGCCCCCTCGGACAGGGGGCTTGGGAGCAGTACTTC. This gives the protein CASSPLGQGAWEQYF. The full variable domain, completed using reference TRBV11-2 and TRBJ2-7, is EAGVAQSPRYKIIEKRQSVAFWCNPISGHATLYWYQQILGQGPKLLIQFQNNGVVDDSQLPKDRFSAERLKGVDSTLKIQPAKLEDSAVYLCASSPLGQGAWEQYFGPGTRLTVT.

The chain joins TRBV7-2 to TRBJ1-2; 8 bases are a match to TRBD1. Germline loops: CDR1 SGHTA, CDR2 FQGNSA. With 0 bases clipped from V and 2 bases from J, the junction kept 2 bases outside the gene matches. This CDR3 has 15 amino acids. The CDR3 loop is CASSLAGTGNYGYTF. CDR3 in DNA: TGTGCCAGCAGCTTAGCGGGGACAGGAAACTATGGCTACACCTTC.

The CDR3 is CSVEVTLEQYF. The DNA for the CDR3 is TGCAGCGTTGAAGTTACCCTCGAGCAGTACTTC. The chain joins TRBV29-1 to TRBJ2-5; D not resolved. The DNA end lines up better with TRBJ2-7; the J call may be wrong. The CDR3 has 11 residues. CDR1 and CDR2 (germline): SQVTM, ANQGSEA.

The chain recombines TRBV27 with TRBJ1-5; D is uncertain. The V gene lost 6 bases and the J gene lost 6 bases, with 12 bases spanning the gap. This CDR3 spans 13 amino acids. The germline V gene encodes CDR1 MNHEY and CDR2 SMNVEV (reference sequence). CDR3 residues: CASSLKWSQPQHF. The CDR3 DNA follows: TGTGCCAGCAGCCTCAAATGGAGTCAGCCCCAGCATTTT.

The chain uses TRBV19 and TRBJ1-2; the D is unclear. CDR1 is LNHDA, CDR2 SQIVND, per germline (reference sequence). The CDR3 is made up of 15 amino acids. V shed 2 bases and J shed 6 bases, with 16 bases lying between them. CDR3 sequence reads: CASSIIEQRGNGYTF. The CDR3 DNA is TGTGCCAGTAGTATAATTGAACAGCGGGGTAATGGCTACACCTTC.

The chain is built from TRBV4-1 and TRBJ2-2; 8 nucleotides agree with TRBD2. Per the germline V gene, CDR1 is MGHRA and CDR2 is YSYEKL. The CDR3 is 18 residues long. J lost 1 base, V lost 0 bases, and 7 bases had no gene match. CDR3 bases: TGCGCCAGCAGCCAAGATCAAACTAGCGGACTGAACACCGGGGAGCTGTTTTTT. It is translated as CASSQDQTSGLNTGELFF.

V gene TRBV9 combines with J gene TRBJ2-1; TRBD2 matches at 7 bases. V was pared by 4 bases and J by 1 base, with 5 bases of the junction left unmatched. Germline CDR1 SGDLS, CDR2 YYNGEE. This CDR3 has 15 residues. CDR3 loop: CASSSRGGSYNEQFF. The CDR3 nucleotides read TGTGCCAGCAGCTCTCGCGGGGGATCCTACAATGAGCAGTTCTTC.

This rearrangement joins TRBV5-1 to TRBJ2-7; a weak D match, TRBD2 (5 bases). The CDR3 length is 16 residues. In germline, CDR1 is SGHRS, CDR2 YFSETQ. V gave up 2 bases and J gave up 6 bases, with 21 bases separating them. The CDR3 is CASSFRESSRNCEQYF. DNA of the CDR3: TGCGCCAGCAGCTTCCGGGAATCCTCCAGAAACTGCGAGCAGTACTTC.

The rearrangement joins TRBV7-9 to TRBJ1-1; tentatively, D is TRBD1 (5 bases). This CDR3 is 15 amino acids long. V was trimmed by 6 bases and J by 0 bases, leaving 14 bases between them. CDR1 is SEHNR and CDR2 is FQNEAQ in the germline V gene (reference sequence). CDR3 region: CASSFGGGMNTEAFF. The CDR3 region has the DNA TGTGCCAGCAGTTTTGGGGGGGGGATGAACACTGAAGCTTTCTTT.

V gene TRBV7-8 combines with J gene TRBJ2-7, with TRBD2 matching 8 bases. This CDR3 is built from 17 residues. Germline V gene sequence: CDR1 SGHVS, CDR2 FQNEAQ. The ends lost 4 bases at V and 6 bases at J; junction bases unmatched: 17. CDR3 amino acids: CASSSSLTGTRRGEQYF. Here the CDR3 DNA reads TGTGCCAGCAGCTCGTCTTTAACCGGGACTAGAAGGGGCGAGCAGTACTTC.

The rearrangement uses TRBV29-1 and TRBJ2-1; tentatively, D is TRBD1 (6 bases). CDR1 and CDR2 (germline): SQVTM, ANQGSEA. This CDR3 has 13 amino acids. The ends were cut back, 8 bases at V and 1 base at J, with 12 bases in the middle. CDR3 nucleotides: TGCAGCACCTACAGGGTTTCCTACAATGAGCAGTTCTTC. It specifies CSTYRVSYNEQFF.

The V call is TRBV6-4, the J call TRBJ2-1; TRBD2 agrees at 13 bases. Germline V CDR1 and CDR2: MRHNA, SNTAGT. V dropped 3 bases and J dropped 3; count of bases not matched to a gene: 5. CDR3 length equals 17 residues. CDR3 DNA: TGTGCCAGCAGTGAATTCCGACTAGCGGGGGGCTACAATGAGCAGTTCTTC. Its translation: CASSEFRLAGGYNEQFF.

This chain joins TRBV7-9 and TRBJ2-5, with D tentatively TRBD1 (6 bases). The J call is in doubt because the DNA end fits TRBJ2-7 better. The CDR3 sequence is 13 residues long. Germline CDR1 SEHNR, CDR2 FQNEAQ (reference sequence). Written as DNA, the CDR3 is TGTGCCAGCAGCTTAGACAGGGCATACGAGCAGTACTTC. As protein: CASSLDRAYEQYF.

The V gene is TRBV6-5, the J gene TRBJ2-7, with TRBD1 as a possible D gene (6 bases). Germline CDR1 MNHEY, CDR2 SVGAGI. V gave up 6 bases and J gave up 3 bases, with 15 bases separating them. The CDR3 contains 14 residues. CDR3 nucleotide sequence: TGTGCCAGCAGACCTACCGGACAGCTCTACGAGCAGTACTTC. This codes for CASRPTGQLYEQYF.

Concerning this clone: The germline gene is not matched at one end of the junction; a read error may be the cause. This chain joins TRBV5-6 and TRBJ1-4; D is undetermined. CDR3 size: 13 residues. Germline lookup yields CDR1 SGHDT and CDR2 YYEEEE. Here the CDR3 DNA reads TGTGCCAGCAGCTTGACAACTAATGAAAAGCTGTTTTTT. This gives the protein CASSLTTNEKLFF.

The rearrangement joins TRBV7-3 to TRBJ1-2; perhaps TRBD1 as D (6 bases). This CDR3 region has 13 residues. V was shortened by 4 bases and J by 9 bases, with 15 bases between the two germline ends. Germline V CDR1 and CDR2: SGHTA, FQGTGA. CDR3 loop: CASSSRGGRSYTF. DNA of the CDR3: TGTGCCAGCAGCTCTAGAGGGGGACGTAGCTACACCTTC.